This T cell receptor beta chain was profiled in a study of cytotoxic CD8 clonotypes in ibrutinib-treated CLL. Comment on this clone: Its antigen is as yet unknown.

Overall study results and limits: Increased clonality at ibrutinib response gave way to a return toward baseline at progression. Clonality correlated strongly with circulating CD8+ T cells and exceeded age-matched healthy donors at baseline.

Germline V lookup: CDR1 SGHNT, CDR2 YYREEE (reference sequence). This CDR3 has 13 amino acids. V lost 0 bases and J 4 bases, leaving 4 bases between the germline ends. Sequenced by immunoSEQ multiplex PCR; TCRdb stores in-frame clones only, minus some. The sample shows some 130,000 clones, approximately 85% of them seen only once. The receptor was isolated from a human donor with chronic lymphocytic leukemia. This sample comprised PBMCs, obtained after 24 months of ibrutinib treatment. The chain carries TRBV5-4 and TRBJ1-4; the D is unclear. The CDR3 spells CASSLAINEKLFF. In nucleotides, the CDR3 is TGTGCCAGCAGCTTGGCCATTAATGAAAAACTGTTTTTT.